This T cell receptor (beta chain) was captured by sequencing in a study of beta chain features in type 1 diabetes (dated 2018 in TCRdb). With respect to the entire study: Patients and healthy donors did not differ in mean age, gender distribution, total cell number or subset yield. In the study, recently diagnosed type 1 diabetes patients and matched healthy donors were compared on the TCRB repertoires of their sorted circulating CD4+ T cell subsets. Regulatory and stem cell-like memory subsets were isolated from only 8 patients and roughly eight healthy donors, whereas naive and central memory subsets came from all 30 or so donors. Across all samples, fewer than 130 million sorted cells were examined, and cell number per subset correlated strongly with RNA yield.

From each donor, a single peripheral blood sample of around 120 mL on average was drawn into heparinised tubes. A BD FACSAria II was used to sort naive, central memory, regulatory and stem cell-like memory CD4+ T cells with a panel that included CD45RO, CCR7, CD25, CD127, CD95 and CD27. Every sorted population had a purity above 95%. PBMCs were separated immediately by Lymphoprep density gradient centrifugation and were stained directly, without being cultured. To minimize batch effects, samples were stained and sorted in pairs, one healthy donor with one patient per experiment. What the research found in general, with its limitations: In all four CD4+ subsets, TCRB CDR3 length was moderately but significantly shorter in type 1 diabetes patients. Naive, central memory and regulatory TCRB repertoires appeared more similar among patients than among healthy donors. Shorter templates might have been favored by PCR, but patient and control samples were amplified and corrected together, so both groups would have been affected equally by any skew. HLA sub-analyses involved small numbers of individuals, so any influence of HLA type on TCRB rearrangement remained unresolved. Because cDNA was sequenced instead of genomic DNA, activated cells with high expression could be over-represented, although the groups did not differ in activation or CD3 levels. Patients with type 1 diabetes made fewer insertions and deleted more nucleotides at VDJ recombination sites, implying thymic rearrangement abnormalities.

All of the isolated RNA was reverse transcribed with the High Capacity cDNA Reverse Transcription Kit, so expressed TCRB transcripts were sequenced. Deep immunoSEQ sequencing was applied to naive, central memory and regulatory T cell samples, giving an average of about 3.4 million total reads per sample. After sorted cells were lysed in RLT buffer, RNA was extracted with DNase-treated RNeasy Micro or Mini kits, with the choice depending on cell number. To prevent cross-contamination, each cell subset was processed individually, whereas patient and healthy donor samples were processed jointly. TCRB sequences were amplified from cDNA with the immunoSEQ multiplex PCR, producing 87-bp fragments spanning the CDR3 region. Sequencing of the amplicons was done on the Illumina HiSeq platform. For the original study's pipeline: Synthetic template baselines were used to correct PCR bias computationally, reads within Hamming distance 2 were collapsed together, and singletons that could not be merged were discarded. Reads were aligned against IMGT so that V, D and J genes, CDR3 length and insertions or deletions at six rearrangement sites could be assigned. Clonotype counts were normalized to sorted cell number within each subset before computing true diversity and Gini coefficients with the tcR R package. Repertoire sharing was quantified using the overlap coefficient calculated on TCRB nucleotide sequences. Out-of-frame TCRB sequences from naive cells were analyzed to stand in for the pre-selection repertoire. Drawn from immuneACCESS, this table holds only the in-frame rearrangements with V and J called that TCRdb kept. Clones are partly lost; checked studies trace under half to an unresolved V gene and leave the rest unexplained. V and J calls and clone size are those listed in that table; D and trimming were worked out from the DNA. The sample table holds more than 250,000 clones, of which approximately 16% were seen once. The ten largest clones take up less than 0.02% of the sample.

Points on this clone: Its antigen is not yet known. One base away there is no much larger clone; base qualities are not given.

Here V drops 3 bases and J drops 7 bases, and the junction holds 7 bases not matched to any gene. The CDR3 runs 15 amino acids, cysteine and phenylalanine included. Only the CDR3 region is kept as DNA, spanning 45 bases read in frame from base 1. Looking up the germline V gene yields CDR1 SGDLS and CDR2 YYNGEE. The sequenced material came from naive CD4+ T cells from blood. The sample's cell subset or site label, decoded: true naive CD4+ T cells. This receptor chain uses TRBV9 and TRBJ2-1, and TRBD2 matches 10 of the central bases. The TCR comes from a man aged 18-30 years with type 1 diabetes. CDR3 loop: CASSASSGSANEQFF. The base sequence is TGTGCCAGCAGCGCCTCTAGCGGGAGTGCAAATGAGCAGTTCTTC. This CDR3, with the reference TRBV9 and TRBJ2-1 proteins standing in past its ends, gives the full variable domain DSGVTQTPKHLITATGQRVTLRCSPRSGDLSVYWYQQSLDQGLQFLIQYYNGEERAKGNILERFSAQQFPDLHSELNLSSLELGDSALYFCASSASSGSANEQFFGPGTRLTVL.